Sequencing of this TCR beta chain was carried out in a study of CD8 T cells in ankylosing spondylitis. Using quantitative 5'-RACE with molecular barcodes, the authors made TCR beta libraries. MiXCR, applied by TCRdb to the 5' RACE reads, yields one record per CDR3 protein. The data hold under 950,000 distinct CDR3 sequences, with 19% observed a single time. The CDR3 consists of 13 residues. The germline CDR1 and CDR2 sequences are SGHKS and YYEKEE (reference sequence). Trimming cost V 3 bases and J 6 bases; bases outside gene matches: 5. Study-wide results and caveats: Disease-linked clones reportedly concentrated significantly in matched ankylosing spondylitis synovial fluid. Ankylosing spondylitis blood appeared to be characterized by a TCR beta motif of roughly eight highly homologous variants. Earlier studies detected some motif variants in reactive arthritis synovial fluid and blood.

Remarks on this clonotype: What it recognizes is unknown.

This receptor was obtained from a male donor with ankylosing spondylitis. The chain is built from TRBV5-5 and TRBJ2-5, with 7 bases that match TRBD1. The sequencing input was blood, either unsorted or a sorted T cell fraction (not recorded which). CDR3 bases: TGTGCCAGCAGCTCGACAGGGATAAAGACCCAGTACTTC. Amino acid sequence: CASSSTGIKTQYF.